This TCR beta chain was retrieved from a study of shared clonotypes between healthy human individuals. Clones were read by immunoSEQ multiplex PCR, and TCRdb kept only the in-frame ones, dropping some. Of 2 million to 2.5 million clones in the sample, 80% to 95% are singletons; the top ten hold about 0.34%. CDR1 and CDR2 from the germline V gene are SNHLY and FYNNEI. The ends were cut back, 6 bases at V and 5 bases at J, with 10 bases in the middle. The CDR3 is made up of 12 amino acids. CD4+ cells were split into CD45RA+ naive and CD45RA-negative memory subsets. The sequenced sample consisted of naive CD4+ T cells from PBMCs. Regarding subset: CD45RA+ positively selected. This receptor was obtained from a man aged 18 to 29 in good health. Some clones in this sample may be carry-over from other donors' samples. This rearrangement joins TRBV2 to TRBJ2-5, with D tentatively TRBD1 (6 bases). The CDR3: CASRYTGETQYF. In DNA, the CDR3 is TGTGCCAGCAGATATACAGGGGAGACCCAGTACTTC.